These 20 T cell receptor beta chains were all obtained from the same sample, sequenced in a study of naive and memory T cell subsets. Two oligonucleotides, mixed equimolar, formed the beta constant-region primer covering TRBC1 and TRBC2. TCRdb processed the UMI-ligation and nested PCR reads anew with MiXCR; each CDR3 protein has one entry. The table lists 37,000 or so distinct CDR3 sequences, 13% of them singletons. Source material: effector memory CD4+ T cells from blood. The subset: effector memory, CD45RA- CD27-. The receptors derive from a human donor in good health.

This clonotype turned up a few times. V usage is TRBV12-5 and J usage is TRBJ2-2; possibly TRBD2 for D (6 bases). The germline CDR1 and CDR2 sequences are LGHNT and FRNRAP. CDR3 size: 16 residues. V was clipped by 5 bases and J by 1 base, with 14 bases between them. CDR3 sequence (DNA): TGTGCTAGTGGTACCCTAGCGAGCCGGAACACCGGGGAGCTGTTTTTT. It specifies CASGTLASRNTGELFF.

This clonotype has more than one count but fewer than ten. V is TRBV7-9 and J is TRBJ2-2; D may be TRBD1 (5 bases). CDR3 length: 14 residues. CDR1 and CDR2 (germline): SEHNR, FQNEAQ (reference sequence). V lost 5 bases and J lost 7, with 14 bases in between. The chain's CDR3 is CASSPRLQGGELFF. DNA of the CDR3: TGTGCCAGCAGCCCACGCCTGCAGGGCGGGGAGCTGTTTTTT.

A few counts support this clonotype. V usage is TRBV12-3 or TRBV12-4 and J usage is TRBJ2-5, with 9 positions matching TRBD2. Trimming took 5 bases from V and 5 from J; bases not matched to a gene: 6. The CDR3 runs to 14 residues. The CDR3 reads CASSRGRAGETQYF. The CDR3, as DNA: TGTGCCAGCAGTCGCGGGAGGGCGGGGGAGACCCAGTACTTC.

The chain carries TRBV30 and TRBJ2-1; maybe TRBD1 (6 bases). The germline V gene has CDR1 GTSNPN and CDR2 SVGIG (reference sequence). V was shortened by 5 bases and J by 15 bases, with 26 bases between the two germline ends. The CDR3 covers 14 residues. Written as DNA, the CDR3 is TGTGCCTGGGTTATTGGTAGGGGGAACCGGAAAGGGTTCTTC. Its protein product is CAWVIGRGNRKGFF.

This clonotype occurred many times. The rearrangement uses TRBV20-1 and TRBJ2-7; the match to TRBD1 covers 9 bases. The CDR3 contains 15 residues. Germline values: CDR1 DFQATT, CDR2 SNEGSKA (reference sequence). V shed 4 bases, J shed 5 bases, and the junction held 12 bases outside the gene matches. The CDR3 DNA sequence: TGCAGTGCTACTAAAACCGGGACAGGGATCCACGAGCAGTACTTC. It is translated as CSATKTGTGIHEQYF.

This clonotype was seen a few times. V and J are TRBV19 and TRBJ2-6; TRBD1 or TRBD2 may be the D gene (5 bases each). CDR1 and CDR2 (germline): LNHDA, SQIVND (reference sequence). This CDR3 is 18 amino acids long. V lost 6 bases, J lost 2 bases, and 20 bases lay in between. The DNA of the CDR3 is TGTGCCAGTAGCCCCTCGTGGGGCGGAGCGGCTGGGGCCAACGTCCTGACTTTC. This translates into CASSPSWGGAAGANVLTF. Complete variable domain (other parts from reference TRBV19 and TRBJ2-6): DGGITQSPKYLFRKEGQNVTLSCEQNLNHDAMYWYRQDPGQGLRLIYYSQIVNDFQKGDIAEGYSVSREKKESFPLTVTSAQKNPTAFYLCASSPSWGGAAGANVLTFGAGSRLTVL.

The table lists this clonotype with many counts. This chain links TRBV5-1 with TRBJ1-1; no definite D call. The V end was cut by 4 bases, the J end by 2 bases, with 9 bases between. CDR3 length equals 13 residues. Germline CDR1 SGHRS, CDR2 YFSETQ. The CDR3 here is CASSPRLNTEAFF. The DNA for the CDR3 is TGCGCCAGCAGCCCCAGACTTAACACTGAAGCTTTCTTT. The complete variable domain, with remaining parts taken from reference TRBV5-1 and TRBJ1-1, reads KAGVTQTPRYLIKTRGQQVTLSCSPISGHRSVSWYQQTPGQGLQFLFEYFSETQRNKGNFPGRFSGRQFSNSRSEMNVSTLELGDSALYLCASSPRLNTEAFFGQGTRLTVV.

This clonotype was counted only a few times. A junction end diverges from the germline sequence, so it may reflect a read error. The chain combines TRBV6-6 with TRBJ2-5; a possible D gene is TRBD1 (5 bases). Germline values: CDR1 MNHNY, CDR2 SVGAGI (reference sequence). The CDR3 consists of 14 residues. CDR3 nucleotide sequence: TGTGCCAGCACCCTAAAGGACGGACAAGAGATCCAGTACTTC. Translated: CASTLKDGQEIQYF.

This clonotype has a count of ten or more. This chain uses TRBV4-2 with TRBJ1-1; no reliable D call. CDR3 size: 16 residues. Germline V lookup: CDR1 LGHNA, CDR2 YNFKEQ. V was shortened by 2 bases and J by 0 bases, with 13 bases between the two germline ends. The CDR3 reads CASSQSDRLMNTEAFF. The CDR3 DNA reads TGTGCCAGCAGCCAATCCGACCGACTCATGAACACTGAAGCTTTCTTT.

This clonotype was counted ten times or more. This chain joins TRBV5-1 and TRBJ1-4; possible D gene TRBD1, 5 bases. Germline V CDR1 and CDR2: SGHRS, YFSETQ. Deletions cut 3 bases from V and 8 bases from J, with 14 bases between. This CDR3 has 14 amino acids. DNA for the CDR3: TGCGCCAGCAGCTCACGACTGGGGCACGAAAAACTGTTTTTT. Translated, it gives CASSSRLGHEKLFF. Full variable domain (remainder filled in from reference TRBV5-1 and TRBJ1-4): KAGVTQTPRYLIKTRGQQVTLSCSPISGHRSVSWYQQTPGQGLQFLFEYFSETQRNKGNFPGRFSGRQFSNSRSEMNVSTLELGDSALYLCASSSRLGHEKLFFGSGTQLSVL.

This clonotype has a handful of counts. The chain recombines TRBV20-1 with TRBJ2-1; 12 positions match TRBD2. Trimming took 4 bases from V and 7 from J; bases not matched to a gene: 8. This CDR3 is 15 amino acids long. Germline V gene lookup returns CDR1 DFQATT and CDR2 SNEGSKA (reference sequence). The CDR3 region has the DNA TGCAGTGCTAAGGCTAGCGGGGGGGCTGGGAATGAGCAGTTCTTC. The encoded protein is CSAKASGGAGNEQFF.

In its sample, this clonotype was seen a few times. CDR3 residues: CASSEWGSGKDYNEQFF. DNA for the CDR3: TGTGCCAGCAGTGAATGGGGGAGCGGGAAAGACTACAATGAGCAGTTCTTC. This chain joins TRBV2 and TRBJ2-1; 7 bases line up with TRBD2. CDR1 and CDR2 (germline): SNHLY, FYNNEI. J lost 3 bases, V lost 2 bases, and 10 bases had no gene match. The CDR3 is made up of 17 amino acids.

The rearrangement links TRBV10-3 to TRBJ1-6; maybe TRBD1 (5 bases). The germline V and J ends were trimmed by 6 bases and 9 bases, with 12 bases remaining between them. The CDR3 contains 13 residues. Germline loops: CDR1 ENHRY, CDR2 SYGVKD. The chain's CDR3 is CAIRTGGSSPLHF. The CDR3 nucleotides are TGTGCCATCAGGACTGGGGGTAGTTCACCCCTCCACTTT.

This clonotype was found many times. The chain joins TRBV12-3 or TRBV12-4 to TRBJ1-5; D unclear. This CDR3 spans 13 amino acids. V lost 5 bases and J 6 bases, leaving 11 bases between the germline ends. The CDR3 sequence: CASSPPLGQPQHF. DNA of the CDR3: TGTGCCAGCAGTCCCCCCTTAGGTCAGCCCCAGCATTTT.

The chain combines TRBV5-1 with TRBJ1-5; the D is unclear. Trimming stripped 7 bases from V and 3 bases from J, with 17 bases between. The CDR3 is made up of 15 amino acids. Germline-derived CDR1 and CDR2 are SGHRS and YFSETQ. This chain's CDR3 is CASSGFGGDNQPQHF. The CDR3, as DNA: TGCGCCAGCTCAGGATTCGGTGGGGACAATCAGCCCCAGCATTTT. The variable domain in full, completed from reference TRBV5-1 and TRBJ1-5, reads KAGVTQTPRYLIKTRGQQVTLSCSPISGHRSVSWYQQTPGQGLQFLFEYFSETQRNKGNFPGRFSGRQFSNSRSEMNVSTLELGDSALYLCASSGFGGDNQPQHFGDGTRLSIL.

The table lists this clonotype with many counts. At one end, the junction sequence differs from germline, possibly due to a read error. This chain uses TRBV7-8 with TRBJ1-1, with a weak D call TRBD1 (6 bases). Germline CDR1 SGHVS, CDR2 FQNEAQ. The CDR3 covers 15 residues. The CDR3 here is CASSPRQEMNSEAFF. The CDR3 DNA reads TGTGCCAGCAGCCCACGACAGGAGATGAACTCTGAAGCTTTCTTT.

This chain joins TRBV29-1 and TRBJ2-7; TRBD1 matches 7 bases. This CDR3 has 13 residues. J gave up 4 bases and V 5 bases, and 8 bases lay outside the gene matches. Germline V gene lookup returns CDR1 SQVTM and CDR2 ANQGSEA. CDR3 coding DNA: TGCAGCGTTATAGGGACAGCCGGTTACGAGCAGTACTTC. The encoded protein is CSVIGTAGYEQYF.

This chain joins TRBV7-2 and TRBJ2-7; either TRBD1 or TRBD2 may supply D (5 bases each). Germline-derived CDR1 and CDR2 are SGHTA and FQGNSA. CDR3 length: 16 residues. Trimming took 0 bases from V and 2 from J, leaving 14 bases between them. The CDR3 DNA reads TGTGCCAGCAGCTTAGCCCACGGGACCCAGACCTACGAGCAGTACTTC. Translated: CASSLAHGTQTYEQYF. The whole variable domain, filled in from reference TRBV7-2 and TRBJ2-7, reads GAGVSQSPSNKVTEKGKDVELRCDPISGHTALYWYRQSLGQGLEFLIYFQGNSAPDKSGLPSDRFSAERTGGSVSTLTIQRTQQEDSAVYLCASSLAHGTQTYEQYFGPGTRLTVT.

The genes are TRBV6-1 and TRBJ2-1; 8 bases match TRBD1. The CDR3 runs to 14 residues. Germline V gene sequence: CDR1 MNHNS, CDR2 SASEGT. J was trimmed by 8 bases and V by 8 bases; bases with no gene match: 11. This CDR3 reads CASGIMPGGDEQFF. The CDR3 DNA reads TGTGCCAGCGGGATCATGCCAGGGGGCGATGAGCAGTTCTTC.

This clonotype showed up many times. This CDR3 reads CAGGGRSPSTDTQYF. DNA of the CDR3: TGTGCCGGGGGGGGGCGGTCTCCTAGCACAGATACGCAGTATTTT. V is TRBV2 and J is TRBJ2-3, with D perhaps matching TRBD2 (7 bases). The germline V gene encodes CDR1 SNHLY and CDR2 FYNNEI. Trimming removed 11 bases from V and 0 bases from J, with 18 bases in between. There are 15 residues in the CDR3.